The clone carrying this TCR beta chain was counted many times. Its antigen remains unidentified. The data derive from a study of CD8 T cells in ankylosing spondylitis. Study outcomes and limitations: Fewer than ten highly homologous variants made up a TCR beta motif, and this motif appeared characteristic of ankylosing spondylitis blood.

The CDR3 length is 16 residues. Trimming stripped 10 bases from V and 2 bases from J, with 22 bases between. In germline, CDR1 is ENHRY, CDR2 SYGVKD. One entry per CDR3 protein, called by TCRdb with MiXCR from the 5' RACE reads. Among roughly 440,000 distinct CDR3 sequences listed, roughly 15% were seen once. The sequence was obtained from a male donor with ankylosing spondylitis. The chain is built from TRBV10-3 and TRBJ2-3; TRBD1 might be the D (6 bases). The sequencing sample was made of blood, either unsorted or a sorted T cell fraction (not recorded which). The CDR3 region is CATHPGQMSSTDTQYF. CDR3 nucleotides: TGTGCCACCCACCCCGGACAGATGAGCTCCACAGATACGCAGTATTTT.